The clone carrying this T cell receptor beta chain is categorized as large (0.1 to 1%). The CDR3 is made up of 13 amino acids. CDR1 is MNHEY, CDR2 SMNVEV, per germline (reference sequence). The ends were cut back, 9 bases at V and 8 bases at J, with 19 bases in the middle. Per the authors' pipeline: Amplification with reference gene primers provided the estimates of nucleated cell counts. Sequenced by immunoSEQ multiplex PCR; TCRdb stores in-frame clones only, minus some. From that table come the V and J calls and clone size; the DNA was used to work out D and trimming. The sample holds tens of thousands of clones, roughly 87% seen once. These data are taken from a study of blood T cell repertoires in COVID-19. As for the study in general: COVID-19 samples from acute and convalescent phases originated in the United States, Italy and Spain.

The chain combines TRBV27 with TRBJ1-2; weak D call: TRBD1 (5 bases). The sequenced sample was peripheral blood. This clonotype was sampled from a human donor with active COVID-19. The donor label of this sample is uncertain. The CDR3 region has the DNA TGTGCCAGTAGTAGTGTTCCAGGGATAGGCTACACCTTC. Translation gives CASSSVPGIGYTF.